This entry lists 22 T cell receptor beta chains sequenced from one sample in a study of cytomegalovirus exposure and HLA in healthy donors. The PCR made use of 60 Vbeta and 13 Jbeta primers. Here immunoSEQ multiplex PCR was the method, and the copy in TCRdb shows in-frame clones only, minus some. The sample lists more than 200,000 clones, approximately 80% seen once, with more than 1.3% in the top ten. Sequencing used PBMCs. These receptor sequences come from a girl aged 10 to 17 in good health and CMV-seronegative.

The chain recombines TRBV5-4 with TRBJ1-4; 8 bases match TRBD1. Germline-derived CDR1 and CDR2 are SGHNT and YYREEE (reference sequence). Unmatched junction bases numbered 5, after V lost 6 bases and J lost 4 bases. The CDR3 sequence is 14 residues long. The CDR3 sequence is CASTTDRGNEKLFF. The CDR3, as DNA: TGTGCCAGCACCACAGACAGGGGTAATGAAAAACTGTTTTTT.

As to this clone: Within the sample, other DNA sequences also encode this same CDR3. The V gene is TRBV19, the J gene TRBJ1-5; D is unclear. V lost 7 bases and J 2 bases, leaving 9 bases between the germline ends. The germline V gene encodes CDR1 LNHDA and CDR2 SQIVND (reference sequence). The CDR3 contains 13 residues. In DNA, the CDR3 is TGTGCCAGTACCGATCGGGGCAATCAGCCCCAGCATTTT. Protein sequence: CASTDRGNQPQHF.

The rearrangement uses TRBV5-4 and TRBJ1-3; TRBD1 agrees at 9 bases. Germline V gene sequence: CDR1 SGHNT, CDR2 YYREEE (reference sequence). Trimming took 2 bases from V and 7 from J; bases not matched to a gene: 13. There are 17 residues in the CDR3. The CDR3 DNA is TGTGCCAGCAGCTTAATACAGGGGGCAGGAGGGCCCAACACCATATATTTT. Its translation: CASSLIQGAGGPNTIYF.

This clone is a singleton in its sample. The chain has TRBV25-1 and TRBJ1-3; TRBD1 matches 8 bases. The CDR3 covers 18 residues. V was pared by 4 bases and J by 4 bases, with 15 bases of the junction left unmatched. Germline CDR1 MGHDK, CDR2 SYGVNS. This chain's CDR3 is CASSAQLGQGSWGNTIYF. For the CDR3, the DNA is TGTGCCAGCAGTGCACAACTTGGACAGGGTTCATGGGGAAACACCATATATTTT.

The V call is TRBV7-2, the J call TRBJ2-7, with 8 positions matching TRBD2. Germline V gene data show CDR1 as SGHTA and CDR2 as FQGNSA. After removal of 4 bases from V and 2 bases from J, the junction contained 7 bases not matched to a gene. CDR3 size: 15 residues. The CDR3 DNA sequence: TGTGCCAGCAGCTCGGGACTAGTATTTCCCTACGAGCAGTACTTC. This translates into CASSSGLVFPYEQYF.

The chain couples TRBV4-1 to TRBJ1-6; D remains ambiguous. CDR1 MGHRA and CDR2 YSYEKL come from the germline V gene. The CDR3 runs to 13 residues. Trimming left V 1 base short and J 8 bases short, with 6 bases between. The CDR3 DNA is TGCGCCAGCAGCCAAGCTATTCATTCACCCCTCCACTTT. Protein sequence: CASSQAIHSPLHF.

This chain connects TRBV6-5 to TRBJ2-7; 9 positions agree with TRBD2. CDR1 and CDR2 from the germline V gene are MNHEY and SVGAGI. Trimming at V came to 6 bases and at J to 6 bases, leaving 12 bases not matched to a gene. The CDR3 loop spans 15 amino acids. The CDR3 loop reads CASRRTPAGGREQYF. The CDR3 region has the DNA TGTGCCAGCAGACGCACTCCAGCGGGAGGTCGCGAGCAGTACTTC.

As regards this clone: The DNA is left out, because the CDR3 cannot be placed on it with certainty; the CDR3 is given as TCRdb lists it. The V call is TRBV30, the J call TRBJ1-3; the DNA was not compared with TRBD1, the D call given in the table. CDR1 and CDR2 (germline): GTSNPN, SVGIG (reference sequence). Inclusive of both ends, the CDR3 amounts to 13 amino acids. This CDR3 is CAWGPGSGNTVYF.

The chain links TRBV21-1 to TRBJ2-1; the DNA was not used to check the table's D call, TRBD1. TRBV21-1 is designated a pseudogene. The CDR3 consists of 15 residues. The CDR3 bases are TGTGCCAGCAGCAAGGGAGACAGGGGAGCCAATGAGCAGTTCTTC. Translating gives CASSKGDRGANEQFF.

The chain uses TRBV19 and TRBJ1-2; a possible D gene is TRBD1 (5 bases). V was shortened by 7 bases and J by 4 bases, with 10 bases between the two germline ends. The germline V gene encodes CDR1 LNHDA and CDR2 SQIVND (reference sequence). CDR3 size: 12 residues. CDR3 in amino acids: CASTSGGYGYTF. CDR3 DNA sequence: TGTGCCAGTACCTCGGGGGGCTATGGCTACACCTTC.

The rearrangement joins TRBV2 to TRBJ1-1; weak D call: TRBD1 (5 bases). Looked up from germline, CDR1 is SNHLY and CDR2 is FYNNEI. The CDR3 consists of 15 residues. Trimming shortened V by 6 bases and J by 9 bases, and 23 bases separated the two germline ends. CDR3 sequence: CASRKSDQGSSKAFF. The CDR3 DNA reads as TGTGCCAGCAGGAAATCTGACCAGGGTAGTAGCAAAGCTTTCTTT.

The chain couples TRBV9 to TRBJ2-1, with TRBD2 matching 10 bases. The J segment lost 7 bases and the V segment lost 4 bases, leaving 11 bases of the junction unmatched. The CDR3 contains 16 residues. Germline lookup yields CDR1 SGDLS and CDR2 YYNGEE. The CDR3 is CASSSRVSGGRNEQFF. The CDR3, as DNA: TGTGCCAGCAGCTCGAGGGTTAGCGGGGGGCGGAATGAGCAGTTCTTC. The full variable domain, its missing parts supplied by reference TRBV9 and TRBJ2-1, is DSGVTQTPKHLITATGQRVTLRCSPRSGDLSVYWYQQSLDQGLQFLIQYYNGEERAKGNILERFSAQQFPDLHSELNLSSLELGDSALYFCASSSRVSGGRNEQFFGPGTRLTVL.

The rearrangement uses TRBV29-1 and TRBJ1-1, with D possibly being TRBD1 (5 bases). V was pared by 3 bases and J by 3 bases, with 11 bases between. The germline V gene encodes CDR1 SQVTM and CDR2 ANQGSEA. The CDR3 extends over 13 amino acids. The CDR3 bases are TGCAGCGTTGAGCAGGGTCGAGACACTGAAGCTTTCTTT. Residues: CSVEQGRDTEAFF.

This clone was counted a few times. This chain connects TRBV6-1 to TRBJ2-7; D gene uncertain. Looked up from germline, CDR1 is MNHNS and CDR2 is SASEGT. There are 15 residues in the CDR3. With 4 bases removed from V and 0 bases from J, the gap between germline ends came to 13 bases. The DNA for the CDR3 is TGTGCCAGCAGTGTGGGCGAAAAGAGCTCCTACGAGCAGTACTTC. Amino acid sequence: CASSVGEKSSYEQYF.

The chain couples TRBV29-1 to TRBJ2-7; weak D call: TRBD1 (6 bases). Germline values: CDR1 SQVTM, CDR2 ANQGSEA. The CDR3 covers 14 residues. Trimming stripped 5 bases from V and 2 bases from J, with 16 bases between. CDR3 DNA: TGCAGCGTTCTGTGTCAGGACAGCGCCTACGAGCAGTACTTC. Its translation: CSVLCQDSAYEQYF.

V usage is TRBV28 and J usage is TRBJ2-7, with 8 bases fitting TRBD1. Trimming took 6 bases from V and 4 from J; bases not matched to a gene: 2. This CDR3 is built from 12 residues. Germline V gene sequence: CDR1 MDHEN, CDR2 SYDVKM. The CDR3 sequence: CASRTGGYEQYF. As DNA, the CDR3 is TGTGCCAGCAGAACAGGGGGTTACGAGCAGTACTTC.

V and J are TRBV4-3 and TRBJ2-1; 14 bases align to TRBD2. The CDR3 is made up of 15 amino acids. Germline V gene data show CDR1 as LGHNA and CDR2 as YSLEER. Trimming removed 1 base from V and 7 bases from J; junction bases left unmatched: 0. The CDR3 region is CASSQGLAGGNEQFF. CDR3 in DNA: TGCGCCAGCAGCCAAGGACTAGCGGGGGGGAATGAGCAGTTCTTC.

J is TRBJ1-1 and V is TRBV27, with 8 bases aligning to TRBD1. CDR3 length: 17 amino acids. In germline, CDR1 is MNHEY, CDR2 SMNVEV (reference sequence). With V trimmed by 5 bases and J by 0 bases, 11 bases remained unmatched. CDR3 nucleotides: TGTGCCAGCAGTACCAGCAGGGGGCTCCTAATGAACACTGAAGCTTTCTTT. It yields the protein CASSTSRGLLMNTEAFF.

For the CDR3, the DNA is TGTGCCAGCAGCCAAGATACGCGGCGTACCCAGTTCTTC. As protein: CASSQDTRRTQFF. The chain combines TRBV14 with TRBJ2-1, with no clear D. Trimming took 0 bases from V and 13 from J, leaving 13 bases between them. CDR1 and CDR2 (germline): SGHDN, FVKESK. The CDR3 consists of 13 residues.

The V gene is TRBV11-2, the J gene TRBJ2-2, with D possibly TRBD2 on 5 matching bases. This CDR3 is 15 amino acids long. V was cut by 8 bases and J by 11 bases, with 24 bases left in between. In germline, CDR1 is SGHAT, CDR2 FQNNGV. The CDR3 reads CASSNYLRRLTELFF. The CDR3 DNA is TGTGCCAGCTCAAACTACCTAAGGAGGTTAACCGAGCTGTTTTTT.

This clone appeared a few times. J is TRBJ1-1 and V is TRBV6-5, with 7 bases identical to TRBD1. The V gene end was trimmed by 6 bases and the J gene end by 1 base; junction bases not matched to a gene: 2. The germline V gene encodes CDR1 MNHEY and CDR2 SVGAGI. This CDR3 is 13 amino acids long. CDR3 sequence (DNA): TGTGCCAGCAGCCCAGGGGGGAACACTGAAGCTTTCTTT. It codes for CASSPGGNTEAFF.

A few counts support this clone. The rearrangement links TRBV28 to TRBJ1-1, with D perhaps TRBD1 (5 bases). The CDR3 runs 15 residues. V dropped 6 bases and J dropped 6 bases, with 20 bases sitting between them. In germline, CDR1 is MDHEN, CDR2 SYDVKM. CDR3 in DNA: TGTGCCAGCAGCGACATCTACCGACAGTGGGCTGAAGCTTTCTTT. This encodes CASSDIYRQWAEAFF.